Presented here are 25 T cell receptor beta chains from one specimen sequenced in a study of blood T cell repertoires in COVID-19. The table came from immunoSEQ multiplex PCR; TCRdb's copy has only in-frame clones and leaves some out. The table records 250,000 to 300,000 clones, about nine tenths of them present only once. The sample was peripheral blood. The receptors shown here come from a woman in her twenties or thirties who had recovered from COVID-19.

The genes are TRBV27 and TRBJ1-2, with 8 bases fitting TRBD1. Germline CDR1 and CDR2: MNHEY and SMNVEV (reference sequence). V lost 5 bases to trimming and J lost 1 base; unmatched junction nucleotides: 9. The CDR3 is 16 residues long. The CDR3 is CASSIRTGPFNYGYTF. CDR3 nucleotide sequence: TGTGCCAGCAGTATCCGGACAGGGCCCTTTAACTATGGCTACACCTTC.

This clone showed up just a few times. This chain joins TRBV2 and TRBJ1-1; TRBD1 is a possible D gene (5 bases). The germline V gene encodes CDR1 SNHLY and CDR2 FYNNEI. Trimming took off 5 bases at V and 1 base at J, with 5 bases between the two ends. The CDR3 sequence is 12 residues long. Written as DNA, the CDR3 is TGTGCCAGCAGTACAGGGAACACTGAAGCTTTCTTT. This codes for CASSTGNTEAFF. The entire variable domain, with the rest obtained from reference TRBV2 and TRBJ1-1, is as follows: EPEVTQTPSHQVTQMGQEVILRCVPISNHLYFYWYRQILGQKVEFLVSFYNNEISEKSEIFDDQFSVERPDGSNFTLKIRSTKLEDSAMYFCASSTGNTEAFFGQGTRLTVV.

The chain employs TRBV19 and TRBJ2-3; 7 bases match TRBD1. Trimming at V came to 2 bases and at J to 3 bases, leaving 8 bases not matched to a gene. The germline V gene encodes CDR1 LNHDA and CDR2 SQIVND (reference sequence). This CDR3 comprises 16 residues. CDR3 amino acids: CASSISTGSRTDTQYF. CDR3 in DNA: TGTGCCAGTAGTATATCGACAGGGTCGAGGACAGATACGCAGTATTTT.

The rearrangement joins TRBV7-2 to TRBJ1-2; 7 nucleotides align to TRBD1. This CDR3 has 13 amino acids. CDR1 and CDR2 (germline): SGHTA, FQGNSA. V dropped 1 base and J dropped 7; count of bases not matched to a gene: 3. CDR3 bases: TGTGCCAGCAGCTTAGTAGGGGGCCTTGGCTACACCTTC. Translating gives CASSLVGGLGYTF. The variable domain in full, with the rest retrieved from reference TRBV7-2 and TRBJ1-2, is GAGVSQSPSNKVTEKGKDVELRCDPISGHTALYWYRQSLGQGLEFLIYFQGNSAPDKSGLPSDRFSAERTGGSVSTLTIQRTQQEDSAVYLCASSLVGGLGYTFGSGTRLTVV.

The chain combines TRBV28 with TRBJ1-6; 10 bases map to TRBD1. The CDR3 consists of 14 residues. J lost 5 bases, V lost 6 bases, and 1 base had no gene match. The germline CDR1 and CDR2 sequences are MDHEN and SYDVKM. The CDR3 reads CASRGTGDNSPLHF. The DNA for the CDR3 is TGTGCCAGCAGAGGGACAGGGGATAATTCACCCCTCCACTTT.

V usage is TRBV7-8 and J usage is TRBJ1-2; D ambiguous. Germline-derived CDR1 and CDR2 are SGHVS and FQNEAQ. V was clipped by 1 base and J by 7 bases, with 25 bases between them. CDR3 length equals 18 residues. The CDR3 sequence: CASSLGELRVRRLIGYTF. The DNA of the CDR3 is TGTGCCAGCAGCTTAGGGGAACTGAGGGTACGGAGGCTTATTGGCTACACCTTC. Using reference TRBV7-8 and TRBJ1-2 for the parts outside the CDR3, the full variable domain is GAGVSQSPRYKVAKRGQDVALRCDPISGHVSLFWYQQALGQGPEFLTYFQNEAQLDKSGLPSDRFFAERPEGSVSTLKIQRTQQEDSAVYLCASSLGELRVRRLIGYTFGSGTRLTVV.

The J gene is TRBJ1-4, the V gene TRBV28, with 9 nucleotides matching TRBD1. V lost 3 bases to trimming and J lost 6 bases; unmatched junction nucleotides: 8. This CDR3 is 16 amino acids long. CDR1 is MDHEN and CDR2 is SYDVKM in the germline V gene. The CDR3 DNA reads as TGTGCCAGCAGTTTTCGACAGGGGGGGAGGGATGAAAAACTGTTTTTT. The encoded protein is CASSFRQGGRDEKLFF.

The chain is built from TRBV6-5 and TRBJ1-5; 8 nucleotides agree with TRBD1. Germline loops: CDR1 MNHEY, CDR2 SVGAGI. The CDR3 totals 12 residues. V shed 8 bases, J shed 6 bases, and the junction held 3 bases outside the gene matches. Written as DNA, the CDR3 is TGTGCCAGCGCCAGGGGGCCTCAGCCCCAGCATTTT. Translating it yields CASARGPQPQHF.

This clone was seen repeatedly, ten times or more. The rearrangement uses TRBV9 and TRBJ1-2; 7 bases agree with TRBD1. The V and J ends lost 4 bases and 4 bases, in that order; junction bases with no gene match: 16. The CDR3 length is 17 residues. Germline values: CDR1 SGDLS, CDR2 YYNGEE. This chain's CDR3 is CASSPRQGIIRGYGYTF. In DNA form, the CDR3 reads TGTGCCAGCAGCCCGCGACAGGGAATTATTCGGGGCTATGGCTACACCTTC.

CDR3 bases: TGTGCCTGGAGTCGGGGGGTACTAGAACCTGGCTACACCTTC. Its protein product is CAWSRGVLEPGYTF. The chain carries TRBV30 and TRBJ1-2, with D possibly TRBD1 on 5 matching bases. CDR1 is GTSNPN and CDR2 is SVGIG in the germline V gene (reference sequence). The CDR3 sequence is 14 residues long. The V and J ends lost 2 bases and 7 bases respectively, with 17 bases between them.

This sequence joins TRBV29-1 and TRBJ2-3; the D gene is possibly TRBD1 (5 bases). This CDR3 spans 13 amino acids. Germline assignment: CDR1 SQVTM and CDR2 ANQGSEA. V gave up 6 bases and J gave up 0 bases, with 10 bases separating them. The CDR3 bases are TGCAGCGTCCAGGGATCTAGCACAGATACGCAGTATTTT. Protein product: CSVQGSSTDTQYF.

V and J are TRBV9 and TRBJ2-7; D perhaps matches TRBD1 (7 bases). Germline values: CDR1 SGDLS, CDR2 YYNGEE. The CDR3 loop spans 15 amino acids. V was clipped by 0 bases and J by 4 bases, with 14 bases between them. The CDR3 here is CASSVGAGQTYEQYF. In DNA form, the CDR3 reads TGTGCCAGCAGCGTAGGGGCGGGACAGACTTACGAGCAGTACTTC.

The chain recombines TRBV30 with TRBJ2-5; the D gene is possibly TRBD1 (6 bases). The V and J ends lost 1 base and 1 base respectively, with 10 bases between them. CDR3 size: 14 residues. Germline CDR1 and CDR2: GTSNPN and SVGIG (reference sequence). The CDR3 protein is CAWSGQELQETQYF. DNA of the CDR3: TGTGCCTGGAGTGGACAGGAACTCCAAGAGACCCAGTACTTC. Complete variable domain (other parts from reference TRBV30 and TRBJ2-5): SQTIHQWPATLVQPVGSPLSLECTVEGTSNPNLYWYRQAAGRGLQLLFYSVGIGQISSEVPQNLSASRPQDRQFILSSKKLLLSDSGFYLCAWSGQELQETQYFGPGTRLLVL.

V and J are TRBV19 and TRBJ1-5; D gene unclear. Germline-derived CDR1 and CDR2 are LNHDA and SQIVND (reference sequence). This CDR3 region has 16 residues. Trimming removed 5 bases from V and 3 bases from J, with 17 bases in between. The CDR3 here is CASSLDFTTPNQPQHF. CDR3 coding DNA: TGTGCCAGTAGTTTGGACTTCACAACCCCCAATCAGCCCCAGCATTTT.

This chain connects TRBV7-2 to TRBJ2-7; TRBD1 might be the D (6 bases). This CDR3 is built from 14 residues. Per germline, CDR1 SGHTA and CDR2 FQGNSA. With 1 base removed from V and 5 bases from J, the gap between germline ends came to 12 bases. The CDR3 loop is CASSLVSGVDEQYF. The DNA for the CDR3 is TGTGCCAGCAGCTTAGTTTCAGGGGTGGACGAGCAGTACTTC.

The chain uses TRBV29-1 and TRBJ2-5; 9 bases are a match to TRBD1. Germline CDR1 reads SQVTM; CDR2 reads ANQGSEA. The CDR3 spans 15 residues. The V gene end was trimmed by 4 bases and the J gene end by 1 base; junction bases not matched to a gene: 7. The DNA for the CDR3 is TGCAGCGTTGTACCCCGGACAGGGGCCCAAGAGACCCAGTACTTC. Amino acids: CSVVPRTGAQETQYF.

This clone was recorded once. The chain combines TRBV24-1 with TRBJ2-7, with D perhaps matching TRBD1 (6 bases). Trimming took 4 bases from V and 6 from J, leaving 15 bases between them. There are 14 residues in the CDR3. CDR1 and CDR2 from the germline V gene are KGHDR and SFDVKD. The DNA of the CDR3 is TGTGCCACCAGTGACAAAAACAGGGTAGGCGAGCAGTACTTC. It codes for CATSDKNRVGEQYF.

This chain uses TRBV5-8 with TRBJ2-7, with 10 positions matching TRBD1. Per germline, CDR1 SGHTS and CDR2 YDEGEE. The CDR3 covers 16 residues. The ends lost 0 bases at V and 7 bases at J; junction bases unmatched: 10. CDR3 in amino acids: CASSLVFDRGPLEQYF. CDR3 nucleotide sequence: TGTGCCAGCAGCTTGGTGTTTGACAGGGGGCCGTTAGAGCAGTACTTC. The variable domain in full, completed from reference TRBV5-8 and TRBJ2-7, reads EAGVTQSPTHLIKTRGQQATLRCSPISGHTSVYWYQQALGLGLQFLLWYDEGEERNRGNFPPRFSGRQFPNYSSELNVNALELEDSALYLCASSLVFDRGPLEQYFGPGTRLTVT.

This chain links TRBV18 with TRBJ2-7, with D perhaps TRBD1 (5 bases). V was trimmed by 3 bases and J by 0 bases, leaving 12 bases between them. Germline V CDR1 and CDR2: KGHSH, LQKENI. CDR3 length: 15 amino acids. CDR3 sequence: CASSPRQTRSYEQYF. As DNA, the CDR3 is TGTGCCAGCTCACCCAGACAGACCCGCTCCTACGAGCAGTACTTC.

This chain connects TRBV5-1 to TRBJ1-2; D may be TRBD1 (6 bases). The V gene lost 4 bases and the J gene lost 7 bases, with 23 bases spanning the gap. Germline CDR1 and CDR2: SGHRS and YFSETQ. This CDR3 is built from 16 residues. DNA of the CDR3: TGCGCCAGCAGCAGCCAAATGGGGGCCCCGGACGGTGGCTACACCTTC. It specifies CASSSQMGAPDGGYTF. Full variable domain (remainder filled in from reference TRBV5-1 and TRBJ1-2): KAGVTQTPRYLIKTRGQQVTLSCSPISGHRSVSWYQQTPGQGLQFLFEYFSETQRNKGNFPGRFSGRQFSNSRSEMNVSTLELGDSALYLCASSSQMGAPDGGYTFGSGTRLTVV.

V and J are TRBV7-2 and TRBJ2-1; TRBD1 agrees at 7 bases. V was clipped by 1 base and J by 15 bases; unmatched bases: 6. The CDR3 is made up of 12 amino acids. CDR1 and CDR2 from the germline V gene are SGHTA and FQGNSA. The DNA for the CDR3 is TGTGCCAGCAGCTTAGTTGACAGGGCAGGGTTCTTC. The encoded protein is CASSLVDRAGFF.

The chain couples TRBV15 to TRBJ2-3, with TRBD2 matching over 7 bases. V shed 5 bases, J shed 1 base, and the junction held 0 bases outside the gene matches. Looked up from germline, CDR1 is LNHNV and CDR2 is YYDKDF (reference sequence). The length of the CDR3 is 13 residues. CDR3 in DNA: TGTGCCACCAGCCGGGGGGGCACAGATACGCAGTATTTT. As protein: CATSRGGTDTQYF.

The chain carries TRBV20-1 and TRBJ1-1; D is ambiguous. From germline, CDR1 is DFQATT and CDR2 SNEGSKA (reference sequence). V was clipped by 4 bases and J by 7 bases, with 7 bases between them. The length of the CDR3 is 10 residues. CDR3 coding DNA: TGCAGTGCTAAAACTGGTGAAGCTTTCTTT. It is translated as CSAKTGEAFF.

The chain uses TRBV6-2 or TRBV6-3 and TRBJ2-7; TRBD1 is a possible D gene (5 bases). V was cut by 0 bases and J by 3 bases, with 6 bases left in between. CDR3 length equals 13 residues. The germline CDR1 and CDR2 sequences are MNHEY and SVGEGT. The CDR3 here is CASSYSDNYEQYF. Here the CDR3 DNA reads TGTGCCAGCAGTTACTCGGACAACTACGAGCAGTACTTC.

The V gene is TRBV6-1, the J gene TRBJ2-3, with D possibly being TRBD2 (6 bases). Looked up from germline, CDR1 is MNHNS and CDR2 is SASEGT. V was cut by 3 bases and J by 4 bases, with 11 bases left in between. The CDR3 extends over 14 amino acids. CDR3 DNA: TGTGCCAGCAGTGATAGCGGCGCTTCAGATACGCAGTATTTT. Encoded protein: CASSDSGASDTQYF.